This paragraph covers one T cell receptor (beta chain) sequence. No antigen is known for it. The data are from a study of OX40 agonist ivuxolimab in advanced cancers. Study at large: The patients got ivuxolimab, which is an agonistic anti-OX40 (CD134) antibody. Study-level points and caveats: The CD4+ and CD8+ T cells in the blood had expanded clonally by week 6 at 0.1 to 3.0 mg/kg.

Only in-frame clones appear in the TCRdb table, and some are missing; sequencing was by immunoSEQ multiplex PCR. The data show 65,000 to 90,000 clones, 70% to 90% seen once. The CDR3 runs 19 residues. Looked up from germline, CDR1 is SEHNR and CDR2 is FQNEAQ (reference sequence). The germline V and J ends were trimmed by 2 bases and 3 bases, with 22 bases remaining between them. Sequenced here: CD4+ or CD8+ T cells sorted from blood, sampled in a trial of the OX40 agonist ivuxolimab. The V and J genes are TRBV7-9 and TRBJ1-4; the D gene is possibly TRBD1 (5 bases). This receptor was taken from an adult with an advanced solid tumor such as melanoma, head and neck, liver or kidney cancer. This CDR3 reads CASSLIDLGRAKPNEKLFF. DNA of the CDR3: TGTGCCAGCAGCTTAATAGACCTGGGGCGGGCGAAGCCTAATGAAAAACTGTTTTTT.